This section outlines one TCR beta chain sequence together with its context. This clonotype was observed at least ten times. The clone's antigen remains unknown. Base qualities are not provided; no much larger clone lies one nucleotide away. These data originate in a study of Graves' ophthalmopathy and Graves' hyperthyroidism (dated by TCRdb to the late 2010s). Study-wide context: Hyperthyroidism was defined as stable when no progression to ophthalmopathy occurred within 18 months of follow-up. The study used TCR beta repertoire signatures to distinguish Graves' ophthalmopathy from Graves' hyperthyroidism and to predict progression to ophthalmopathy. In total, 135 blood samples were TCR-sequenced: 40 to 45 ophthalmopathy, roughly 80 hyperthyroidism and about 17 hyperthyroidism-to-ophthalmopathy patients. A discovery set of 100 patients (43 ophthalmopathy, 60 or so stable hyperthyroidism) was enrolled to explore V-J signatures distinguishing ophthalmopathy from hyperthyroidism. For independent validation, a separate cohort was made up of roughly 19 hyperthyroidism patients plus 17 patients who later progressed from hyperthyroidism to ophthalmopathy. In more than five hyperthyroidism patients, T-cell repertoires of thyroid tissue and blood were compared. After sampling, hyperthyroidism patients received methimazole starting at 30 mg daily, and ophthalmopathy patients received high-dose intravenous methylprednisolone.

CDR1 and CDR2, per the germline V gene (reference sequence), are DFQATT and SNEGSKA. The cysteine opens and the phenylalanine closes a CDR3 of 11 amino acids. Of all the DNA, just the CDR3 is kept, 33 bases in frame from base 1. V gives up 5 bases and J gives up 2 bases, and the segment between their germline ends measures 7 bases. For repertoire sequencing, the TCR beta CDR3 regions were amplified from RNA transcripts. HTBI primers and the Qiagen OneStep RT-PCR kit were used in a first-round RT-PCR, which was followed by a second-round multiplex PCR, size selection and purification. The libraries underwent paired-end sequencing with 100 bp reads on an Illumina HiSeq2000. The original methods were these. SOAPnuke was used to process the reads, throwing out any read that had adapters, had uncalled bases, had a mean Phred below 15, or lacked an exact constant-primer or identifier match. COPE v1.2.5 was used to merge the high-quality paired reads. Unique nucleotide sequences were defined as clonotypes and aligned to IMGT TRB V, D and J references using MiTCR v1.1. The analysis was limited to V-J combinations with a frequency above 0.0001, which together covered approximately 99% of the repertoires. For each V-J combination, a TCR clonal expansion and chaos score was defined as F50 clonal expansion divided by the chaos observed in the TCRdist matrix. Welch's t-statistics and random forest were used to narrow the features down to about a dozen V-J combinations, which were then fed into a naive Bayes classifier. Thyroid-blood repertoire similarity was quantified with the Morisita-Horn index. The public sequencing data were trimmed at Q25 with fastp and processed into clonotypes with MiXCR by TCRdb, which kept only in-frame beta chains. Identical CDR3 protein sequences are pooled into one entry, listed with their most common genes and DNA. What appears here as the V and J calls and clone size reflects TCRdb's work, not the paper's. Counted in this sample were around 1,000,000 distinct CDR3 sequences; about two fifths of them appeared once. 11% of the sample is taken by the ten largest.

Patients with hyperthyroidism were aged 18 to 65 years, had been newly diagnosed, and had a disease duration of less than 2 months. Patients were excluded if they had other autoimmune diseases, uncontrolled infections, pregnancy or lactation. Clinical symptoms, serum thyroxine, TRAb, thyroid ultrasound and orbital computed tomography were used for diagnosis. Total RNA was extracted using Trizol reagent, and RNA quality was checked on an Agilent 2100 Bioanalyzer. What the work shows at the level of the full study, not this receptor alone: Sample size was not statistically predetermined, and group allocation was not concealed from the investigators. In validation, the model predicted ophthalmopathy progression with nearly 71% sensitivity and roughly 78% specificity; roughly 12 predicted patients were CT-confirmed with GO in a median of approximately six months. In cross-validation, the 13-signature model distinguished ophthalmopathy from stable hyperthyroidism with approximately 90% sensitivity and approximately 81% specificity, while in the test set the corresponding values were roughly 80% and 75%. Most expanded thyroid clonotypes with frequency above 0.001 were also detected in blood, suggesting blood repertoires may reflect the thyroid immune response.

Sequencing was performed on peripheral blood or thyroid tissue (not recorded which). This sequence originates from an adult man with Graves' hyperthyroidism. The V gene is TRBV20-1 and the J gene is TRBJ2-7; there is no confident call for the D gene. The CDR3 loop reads CSAVGTYEQYF. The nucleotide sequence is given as TGCAGTGCTGTTGGTACCTACGAGCAGTACTTC.